The 6 T cell receptor beta chains below all came from one sample that was sequenced in a study of blood T cell repertoires in COVID-19. Method: immunoSEQ multiplex PCR; TCRdb's copy keeps in-frame clones and lacks some. The table lists fewer than 400,000 clones, over 75% of them singletons. The sample was PBMCs or T cells enriched from blood (not recorded which). The receptors derive from a man aged 25 to 40 who had recovered from COVID-19.

This rearrangement joins TRBV30 to TRBJ1-1; a possible D gene is TRBD1 (6 bases). CDR3 length: 13 residues. Germline CDR1 reads GTSNPN; CDR2 reads SVGIG (reference sequence). The V gene lost 3 bases and the J gene lost 8 bases, with 16 bases spanning the gap. CDR3 amino acids: CAWSKQGNSEAFF. DNA for the CDR3: TGTGCCTGGAGCAAACAGGGTAATTCCGAAGCTTTCTTT.

This chain uses TRBV19 with TRBJ1-1, with 7 positions matching TRBD1. Per germline, CDR1 LNHDA and CDR2 SQIVND (reference sequence). The V and J ends lost 6 bases and 3 bases, in that order; junction bases with no gene match: 4. This CDR3 region has 13 residues. The CDR3 DNA reads TGTGCCAGTAGCTTCAGGGGGTACACTGAAGCTTTCTTT. It encodes CASSFRGYTEAFF.

The CDR3 here is CASSLRGGGQPQHF. The CDR3 coding sequence is TGTGCCAGCAGCCTCAGGGGTGGCGGACAGCCCCAGCATTTT. This chain joins TRBV5-8 and TRBJ1-5, with D possibly being TRBD1 (6 bases). Germline V gene lookup returns CDR1 SGHTS and CDR2 YDEGEE. The CDR3 is 14 amino acids. The V and J ends lost 4 bases and 7 bases respectively, with 15 bases between them.

The V call is TRBV2, the J call TRBJ1-3; D perhaps matches TRBD1 (5 bases). Germline V gives CDR1 SNHLY, CDR2 FYNNEI. CDR3 length: 14 residues. Trimming removed 8 bases at V and 0 bases at J, with 11 bases between. CDR3 in DNA: TGTGCCAGCCTTAGGGGCTCCTCTGGAAACACCATATATTTT. Translation: CASLRGSSGNTIYF.

This chain uses TRBV2 with TRBJ2-2; 7 nucleotides agree with TRBD2. With 4 bases clipped from V and 0 bases from J, the junction kept 5 bases outside the gene matches. Germline V lookup: CDR1 SNHLY, CDR2 FYNNEI. The CDR3 contains 16 residues. In DNA, the CDR3 is TGTGCCAGCAGTGTAGGTGCGGGGGCGAACACCGGGGAGCTGTTTTTT. This translates into CASSVGAGANTGELFF.

The V and J genes are TRBV4-3 and TRBJ1-2; D perhaps matches TRBD1 (6 bases). V dropped 3 bases and J dropped 0 bases, with 8 bases sitting between them. CDR3 size: 14 residues. The germline V gene has CDR1 LGHNA and CDR2 YSLEER. CDR3 DNA: TGCGCCAGCAGCCAGAGGACAGCTAACTATGGCTACACCTTC. Its protein is CASSQRTANYGYTF.